This T cell receptor beta chain was sequenced in a study of blood T cells in healthy people across ages. The use of a sample-barcoded 5' primer and a J-beta primer mix characterized a second PCR of about 6 to 11 cycles. Tagging of each cDNA molecule was performed by a template-switch adaptor with 12 random nucleotides. TCRdb passed the 5' RACE reads through MiXCR, listing each CDR3 protein once. Of hundreds of thousands of distinct CDR3 sequences listed, roughly 60% are singletons. Input material: blood. The TCR was taken from a man younger than 40 in good health.

This chain's CDR3 is CASSPPQGWSYEQYF. DNA for the CDR3: TGTGCCAGCAGCCCCCCACAGGGGTGGTCCTACGAGCAGTACTTC. The chain joins TRBV7-9 to TRBJ2-7; 7 positions match TRBD1. V shed 5 bases and J 1 base; nucleotides not matched to a gene: 8. This CDR3 has 15 amino acids. CDR1 is SEHNR and CDR2 is FQNEAQ in the germline V gene (reference sequence).